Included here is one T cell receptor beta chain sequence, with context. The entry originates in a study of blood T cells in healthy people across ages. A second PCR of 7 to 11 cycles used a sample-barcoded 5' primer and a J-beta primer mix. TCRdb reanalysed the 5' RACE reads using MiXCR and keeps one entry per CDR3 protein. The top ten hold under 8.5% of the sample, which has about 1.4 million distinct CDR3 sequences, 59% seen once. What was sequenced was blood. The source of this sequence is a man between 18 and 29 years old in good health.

The CDR3 reads CASSDLGARFARSKGFYEQYF. In DNA form, the CDR3 reads TGTGCCAGCAGCGATTTGGGGGCCAGATTCGCCAGGTCTAAAGGATTCTACGAGCAGTACTTC. V gene TRBV6-1 combines with J gene TRBJ2-7; perhaps TRBD1 as D (6 bases). Looked up from germline, CDR1 is MNHNS and CDR2 is SASEGT. The ends were cut back, 6 bases at V and 3 bases at J, with 36 bases in the middle. This CDR3 has 21 residues.